These 2 T cell receptor beta chains were all obtained from the same sample, sequenced in a study of blood T cell repertoires in COVID-19. The repertoire was sequenced with immunoSEQ multiplex PCR; TCRdb's copy has only in-frame clones and lacks some. In the table there are some 330,000 clones, around 86% of which are singletons. Sample: PBMCs or T cells enriched from blood (not recorded which). Receptors originate from a woman between 50 and 59 years old who had recovered from COVID-19.

The chain carries TRBV29-1 and TRBJ1-2; possibly TRBD1 for D (6 bases). Trimming took off 0 bases at V and 4 bases at J, with 12 bases between the two ends. Germline CDR1 SQVTM, CDR2 ANQGSEA. CDR3 size: 14 residues. CDR3 coding DNA: TGCAGCGTTGAAGATAGGACAGTATGCTATGGCTACACCTTC. Protein product: CSVEDRTVCYGYTF.

The rearrangement joins TRBV11-2 to TRBJ1-3; D is unresolved. The CDR3 runs 15 residues. Per germline, CDR1 SGHAT and CDR2 FQNNGV. The V end lost 0 bases, the J end lost 0 bases, and 6 bases lay between the germline ends. The CDR3 region is CASSLDRSSGNTIYF. The CDR3, as DNA: TGTGCCAGCAGCTTAGACAGATCCTCTGGAAACACCATATATTTT.